This TCR beta chain was identified during a study of cytomegalovirus exposure and HLA in healthy donors. General study findings and limits: Roughly even sequencing depth across donors was the assumption behind the presence/absence analyses. Clonal expansion was found to be greater in HLA-associated TCR beta chains than in equally common others in a later analysis.

For this clone: Its antigen is not identified.

Germline V lookup: CDR1 LGHNA, CDR2 YNFKEQ. This CDR3 has 14 residues. V was trimmed by 3 bases and J by 8 bases, leaving 14 bases between them. Researchers ran the PCR with 60 Vbeta and 13 Jbeta primers. Clones were sequenced by immunoSEQ multiplex PCR, and TCRdb holds only the in-frame ones, with some missing. The sample lists hundreds of thousands of clones, 70% to 90% occurring once. Input material: PBMCs. The sequence was collected from a woman under 30 in good health and CMV-seronegative. V gene TRBV4-2 combines with J gene TRBJ2-1; D gene uncertain. This chain's CDR3 is CASSQAPGNHEQFF. CDR3 coding DNA: TGTGCCAGCAGCCAGGCTCCTGGCAACCATGAGCAGTTCTTC.